Below, 16 T cell receptor beta chains from the same sample are listed, as sequenced in a study of T cell responses to AZD1222 COVID-19 vaccine. Libraries were prepared by immunoSEQ multiplex PCR; TCRdb keeps only in-frame clonotypes and omits some of them. The sample has 100,000 or so clones; roughly 84% are singletons. The specimen comprised peripheral blood, sampled on day 0 of AZD1222 vaccination. These TCRs come from an adult in good health.

This chain joins TRBV28 and TRBJ1-5, with D possibly TRBD1 on 5 matching bases. The V end lost 3 bases, the J end lost 10 bases, and 10 bases lay between the germline ends. The CDR3 runs to 12 residues. The V gene's germline CDR1 is MDHEN and CDR2 SYDVKM. CDR3 sequence reads: CASSFRGGPQHF. Here the CDR3 DNA reads TGTGCCAGCAGTTTTAGGGGAGGACCCCAGCATTTT.

The chain links TRBV4-1 to TRBJ1-6; 7 bases fit TRBD1. The CDR3 length is 15 residues. V dropped 4 bases and J dropped 8; count of bases not matched to a gene: 8. The germline gives CDR1 MGHRA, CDR2 YSYEKL. CDR3 residues: CASSRYRGFDSPLHF. CDR3 in DNA: TGCGCCAGCAGCCGCTACAGGGGCTTCGATTCACCCCTCCACTTT.

In its sample, this clone was seen once. The V and J genes are TRBV5-4 and TRBJ2-7; 8 nucleotides match TRBD2. Germline V gives CDR1 SGHNT, CDR2 YYREEE (reference sequence). V trimming: 5 bases; J trimming: 5 bases; junction bases outside the gene matches: 18. This CDR3 comprises 17 residues. CDR3 in amino acids: CASSSQISSGSLNEQYF. The CDR3 nucleotides are TGTGCCAGCAGTTCCCAAATAAGCAGCGGGAGCCTTAACGAGCAGTACTTC.

CDR3 region: CASSNGLGGVYEQYF. The CDR3 nucleotides read TGTGCCAGCAGCAACGGACTAGGGGGGGTCTACGAGCAGTACTTC. This chain connects TRBV5-5 to TRBJ2-7; possibly TRBD2 for D (7 bases). The germline V gene encodes CDR1 SGHKS and CDR2 YYEKEE (reference sequence). This CDR3 is built from 15 residues. V lost 4 bases and J 3 bases, leaving 17 bases between the germline ends.

The V and J genes are TRBV9 and TRBJ1-1, with D hard to call. Germline assignment: CDR1 SGDLS and CDR2 YYNGEE. The CDR3 sequence is 11 residues long. The V end was cut by 4 bases, the J end by 6 bases, with 7 bases between. As DNA, the CDR3 is TGTGCCAGCAGCCGAGGGCCTGAAGCTTTCTTT. Amino acid sequence: CASSRGPEAFF.

This clone was recorded only once. The gene calls are TRBV23-1 and TRBJ2-2, with unresolved D. TRBV23-1 is known as an ORF, though its function is uncertain. V shed 0 bases and J shed 7 bases, with 12 bases lying between them. The CDR3 runs 15 residues. CDR3 nucleotide sequence: TGCGCCAGCAGTCAATCGTTAGGGTTGGACGGGGAGCTGTTTTTT. Protein sequence: CASSQSLGLDGELFF.

In this sample, this clone turned up many times. CDR3 loop: CASSDRLAGVGKYNEQFF. The CDR3 nucleotides read TGTGCCAGCAGTGATCGGCTAGCGGGAGTGGGGAAATACAATGAGCAGTTCTTC. This chain links TRBV6-1 with TRBJ2-1; 10 bases line up with TRBD2. The V gene's germline CDR1 is MNHNS and CDR2 SASEGT. CDR3 length equals 18 residues. V shed 3 bases, J shed 4 bases, and the junction held 12 bases outside the gene matches.

The chain joins TRBV28 to TRBJ1-4, with 8 bases matching TRBD1. CDR3 size: 14 residues. From germline, CDR1 is MDHEN and CDR2 SYDVKM. V trimming: 4 bases; J trimming: 7 bases; junction bases outside the gene matches: 5. This CDR3 reads CASSSPDRAEKLFF. The CDR3, as DNA: TGTGCCAGCAGTTCCCCGGACAGGGCTGAAAAACTGTTTTTT.

The rearrangement joins TRBV7-2 to TRBJ1-2, with 9 positions matching TRBD1. Per the germline V gene, CDR1 is SGHTA and CDR2 is FQGNSA. Losses at the gene ends were 1 base for V and 7 bases for J; bases not matched to a gene: 4. The CDR3 totals 14 residues. The chain's CDR3 is CASSLVGTGSGYTF. For the CDR3, the DNA is TGTGCCAGCAGCTTAGTTGGGACAGGGTCTGGCTACACCTTC. Based on the CDR3 plus reference TRBV7-2 and TRBJ1-2, the full variable domain is GAGVSQSPSNKVTEKGKDVELRCDPISGHTALYWYRQSLGQGLEFLIYFQGNSAPDKSGLPSDRFSAERTGGSVSTLTIQRTQQEDSAVYLCASSLVGTGSGYTFGSGTRLTVV.

This rearrangement joins TRBV7-9 to TRBJ2-1; possible D gene TRBD2, 6 bases. V shed 2 bases and J shed 10 bases, with 15 bases lying between them. Germline V gene sequence: CDR1 SEHNR, CDR2 FQNEAQ (reference sequence). CDR3 size: 14 residues. The DNA for the CDR3 is TGTGCCAGCAGCTTATCGTCGGGAGTAAACGAGCAGTTCTTC. Protein product: CASSLSSGVNEQFF.

The chain uses TRBV30 and TRBJ1-1; unclear D gene. Between the trimmed V and J ends, which lost 2 bases and 1 base, there was a span of 5 bases. This CDR3 comprises 12 residues. The germline V gene encodes CDR1 GTSNPN and CDR2 SVGIG (reference sequence). The CDR3 DNA reads as TGTGCCTGGAGTACAGCGAACACTGAAGCTTTCTTT. This sequence encodes CAWSTANTEAFF.

The chain recombines TRBV6-5 with TRBJ2-3; TRBD2 might be the D (6 bases). The germline V and J ends were trimmed by 5 bases and 3 bases, with 15 bases remaining between them. Per the germline V gene, CDR1 is MNHEY and CDR2 is SVGAGI. The CDR3 is 15 residues long. The CDR3 reads CASSQQGGWTDTQYF. The CDR3 region has the DNA TGTGCCAGCAGTCAGCAGGGAGGTTGGACAGATACGCAGTATTTT.

The chain employs TRBV20-1 and TRBJ1-4, with D perhaps TRBD1 (5 bases). This CDR3 comprises 14 residues. The V gene lost 3 bases and the J gene lost 5 bases, with 13 bases spanning the gap. Germline lookup yields CDR1 DFQATT and CDR2 SNEGSKA (reference sequence). DNA for the CDR3: TGCAGTGCTAGTTGGCAGGGAGAAAATGAAAAACTGTTTTTT. This sequence encodes CSASWQGENEKLFF.

The rearrangement links TRBV10-2 to TRBJ2-1; 7 bases are shared with TRBD2. The germline V gene has CDR1 WSHSY and CDR2 SAAADI. V was pared by 4 bases and J by 4 bases, with 7 bases of the junction left unmatched. There are 15 residues in the CDR3. The CDR3: CASSVSGVLYNEQFF. The CDR3 DNA sequence: TGCGCCAGCAGTGTAAGCGGGGTCCTTTACAATGAGCAGTTCTTC.

The genes are TRBV27 and TRBJ1-2; TRBD1 might be the D (5 bases). CDR1 and CDR2 from the germline V gene are MNHEY and SMNVEV (reference sequence). Trimming removed 5 bases at V and 7 bases at J, with 20 bases between. This CDR3 spans 15 amino acids. In DNA form, the CDR3 reads TGTGCCAGCAGTCCCCTGGTCAGGGTGGGTCGTGGCTACACCTTC. Amino acids: CASSPLVRVGRGYTF.

The CDR3 sequence: CASSIAPRSNQPQHF. In DNA form, the CDR3 reads TGTGCCAGTAGTATAGCACCCAGGTCCAATCAGCCCCAGCATTTT. This chain uses TRBV19 with TRBJ1-5; D not certain. Germline CDR1 and CDR2: LNHDA and SQIVND (reference sequence). This CDR3 region has 15 residues. The V end lost 1 base, the J end lost 3 bases, and 10 bases lay between the germline ends. Together with reference TRBV19 and TRBJ1-5, the CDR3 gives the full variable domain: DGGITQSPKYLFRKEGQNVTLSCEQNLNHDAMYWYRQDPGQGLRLIYYSQIVNDFQKGDIAEGYSVSREKKESFPLTVTSAQKNPTAFYLCASSIAPRSNQPQHFGDGTRLSIL.